The rows below give T cell receptor beta chains drawn from one sample of a study of cytomegalovirus exposure and HLA in healthy donors. Here immunoSEQ multiplex PCR was the method, and the copy in TCRdb shows in-frame clones only, minus some. The sample lists about 110,000 clones; 60% to 85% were seen once. Source material: PBMCs. The receptors were gathered from a male donor in good health and CMV-seropositive. CDR3s include the opening cysteine and the closing phenylalanine or tryptophan. A D gene is named only where the DNA matches it firmly. Rows may omit the clone size; those that give it use once, few, many or a size class.

J gene | clone size | D gene | V gene | CDR3 DNA | CDR3 protein
TRBJ2-1 | - | TRBD1 | TRBV28 | TGTGCCAGCAGTTTAGTCCACAGGGGAGAGTTCTTC | CASSLVHRGEFF
TRBJ1-1 | - | - | TRBV6-6 | TGTGCCAGCAGCCAACCCGACAGGGAAGCTTTCTTT | CASSQPDREAFF
TRBJ1-1 | - | TRBD1 | TRBV9 | TGTGCCAGCAGCGTCGGACAGGGACGGTTAAATTCTGAAGCTTTCTTT | CASSVGQGRLNSEAFF
TRBJ2-5 | - | TRBD1 | TRBV28 | TGTGCCAGCAGTTCAGAATGGGACAGGGGGAGGAGAGAGACCCAGTACTTC | CASSSEWDRGRRETQYF
TRBJ1-1 | - | - | TRBV7-2 | TGTGCCAGCAGCTTACAGGCCCAGGGACTGGCTGAAGCTTTCTTT | CASSLQAQGLAEAFF
TRBJ1-1 | few | TRBD1 | TRBV7-3 | TGTGCCAGCAGCTCACAGGGGAGTGGCACTGAAGCTTTCTTT | CASSSQGSGTEAFF
TRBJ2-3 | - | - | TRBV28 | TGTGCCAGCAGTTTCTCTGGCGGGGCTAGCACAGATATGCAGTATTTT | CASSFSGGASTDMQYF
TRBJ2-2 | few | - | TRBV25-1 | TGTGCCAGCAGTACATATGGTGACAGTCTAAGGCTGTTTTTT | CASSTYGDSLRLFF
TRBJ2-6 | few | - | TRBV7-8 | TGTGCCAGCAGCTTAGGTGACAGGATCCACTCTGGGGCCAACGTCCTGACTTTC | CASSLGDRIHSGANVLTF
TRBJ1-3 | - | - | TRBV14 | TGTGCCAGCAGCCATAGCGGAACCTCCTCTGGAAACACCATATATTTT | CASSHSGTSSGNTIYF
TRBJ2-1 | - | TRBD1 | TRBV28 | TGTGCCAGCAGTTTTTTGGGGACAGGTCCCTACAATGAGCAGTTCTTC | CASSFLGTGPYNEQFF
TRBJ2-5 | - | - | TRBV4-3 | TGCGCCAGCAGCCCGCGGGGGTCCGGGGGGCCGGAGACCCAGTACTTC | CASSPRGSGGPETQYF
TRBJ2-1 | few | TRBD1 | TRBV7-9 | TGTGCCAGCAGCACCGGGACAGGGGTGGTCAATGAGCAGTTCTTC | CASSTGTGVVNEQFF
TRBJ2-7 | - | - | TRBV20-1 | TGCAGTGCTAGAGGGTCGGTCTGG | CSARGSVW
TRBJ2-2 | medium-sized | TRBD2 | TRBV19 | TGTGCCAGTAGGATACGCGCCCCGACCCTAGCGGGAGCGTACTGGGTTGGGAACACCGGGGAGCTGTTTTTT | CASRIRAPTLAGAYWVGNTGELFF
TRBJ1-2 | once | TRBD1 | TRBV5-1 | TGCGCCAGCAGCTTCAACAGGGGTGGGGAGTATGGCTACACCTTC | CASSFNRGGEYGYTF
TRBJ1-2 | - | - | TRBV4-3 | TGCGCCAGCAGCCACATGGGCCAGAGCCCTCGGGGCTACACCTTC | CASSHMGQSPRGYTF
TRBJ1-3 | - | - | TRBV15 | TGTGCCACCAGCAGAGAAGCAGGAACCGCTGGAAACACCATATATTTT | CATSREAGTAGNTIYF
TRBJ1-2 | - | - | TRBV4-2 | TGTGCCAGCAGCCAAGCAAAGGGGGACTATGGCTACACCTTC | CASSQAKGDYGYTF
TRBJ2-7 | once | TRBD1 | TRBV11-1 | TGTGCCAGCAGCGGGTCCGGACAGGGAAGCTACGAGCAGTACTTC | CASSGSGQGSYEQYF
TRBJ2-5 | - | - | TRBV7-2 | TGTGCCAGCAGCTTAGATCAGGAGACCCAGTACTTC | CASSLDQETQYF
TRBJ2-2 | - | TRBD2 | TRBV27 | TGTGCCAGCAGCCTGGGTAGTAGCGGGAGTTTCGACACCGGGGAGCTGTTTTTT | CASSLGSSGSFDTGELFF
TRBJ2-5 | - | - | TRBV19 | TGTGCCAGTCGGGGTTGGTACCAAGAGACCCAGTACTTC | CASRGWYQETQYF
TRBJ2-3 | - | TRBD1 | TRBV4-1 | TGCGCCAGCAGCCTGATTTTGACAGGGACCACATATACGCAGTATTTT | CASSLILTGTTYTQYF
TRBJ1-2 | - | - | TRBV5-1 | TGCGCCAGCAGCTTGGAAGGGACTGGGGGCTACACCTTC | CASSLEGTGGYTF